The 30 T cell receptor beta chains presented below share a single source sample, sequenced in a study of identifying expanded T cells in peripheral blood. Produced via immunoSEQ multiplex PCR; TCRdb's table is partial and in-frame only. The table has 90,000 to 110,000 clones, about 88% seen once. Material for sequencing was blood. These receptors originate from a person between 18 and 75 years old in good health.

J is TRBJ2-3 and V is TRBV11-3; TRBD1 might be the D (5 bases). Germline V gene lookup returns CDR1 SGHNT and CDR2 YENEEA. The CDR3 consists of 15 residues. V dropped 3 bases and J dropped 0 bases, with 10 bases sitting between them. The CDR3 protein is CASSFVAGSTDTQYF. CDR3 DNA: TGTGCCAGCAGCTTTGTCGCAGGGAGCACAGATACGCAGTATTTT.

The V call is TRBV20-1, the J call TRBJ1-1; D not resolved. There are 11 residues in the CDR3. Germline V lookup: CDR1 DFQATT, CDR2 SNEGSKA (reference sequence). The germline V and J ends were trimmed by 6 bases and 11 bases, with 16 bases remaining between them. This CDR3 is CSAVNYGVAFF. As DNA, the CDR3 is TGCAGTGCAGTCAACTACGGGGTCGCTTTCTTT.

This clone showed up just once. The chain carries TRBV19 and TRBJ2-3, with D perhaps matching TRBD2 (6 bases). Germline values: CDR1 LNHDA, CDR2 SQIVND (reference sequence). The germline V and J ends were trimmed by 4 bases and 4 bases, with 9 bases remaining between them. This CDR3 region has 13 residues. The CDR3 region is CASSTTSSDTQYF. In DNA, the CDR3 is TGTGCCAGTAGTACGACTAGTTCAGATACGCAGTATTTT.

The chain is built from TRBV28 and TRBJ1-1; D remains ambiguous. Between the trimmed V and J ends, which lost 7 bases and 4 bases, there was a span of 7 bases. This CDR3 contains 11 residues. CDR1 MDHEN and CDR2 SYDVKM come from the germline V gene. CDR3 DNA: TGTGCCAGCAACACCCCCACTGAAGCTTTCTTT. Protein product: CASNTPTEAFF.

This clone was picked up one time. The chain recombines TRBV5-4 with TRBJ2-5; D is possibly TRBD1 or TRBD2 (5 bases each). Germline CDR1 SGHNT, CDR2 YYREEE (reference sequence). The CDR3 has 17 amino acids. Between the trimmed V and J ends, which lost 4 bases and 5 bases, there was a span of 24 bases. CDR3 sequence (DNA): TGTGCCAGCAGCCCCCCGCAGGGAAATCTTACGGGGGAGACCCAGTACTTC. Protein sequence: CASSPPQGNLTGETQYF.

The chain joins TRBV7-2 to TRBJ2-7; no definite D call. Germline CDR1 SGHTA, CDR2 FQGNSA. The CDR3 runs to 13 residues. V gave up 5 bases and J gave up 2 bases, with 10 bases separating them. The CDR3 protein is CASSRTHTYEQYF. CDR3 nucleotide sequence: TGTGCCAGCAGCCGGACGCATACCTACGAGCAGTACTTC.

V usage is TRBV9 and J usage is TRBJ2-1, with D perhaps being TRBD1 or TRBD2 (5 bases each). The CDR3 contains 15 residues. The V and J ends lost 4 bases and 10 bases respectively, with 21 bases between them. Germline CDR1 SGDLS, CDR2 YYNGEE. The CDR3 nucleotides are TGTGCCAGCAGCCCGCCAGGGACGGGCTCACAGGAGCAGTTCTTC. It yields the protein CASSPPGTGSQEQFF.

V gene TRBV13 combines with J gene TRBJ1-6, with unresolved D. This CDR3 is built from 13 residues. Deletions cut 0 bases from V and 6 bases from J, with 3 bases between. Germline CDR1 PRHDT, CDR2 FYEKMQ (reference sequence). The DNA for the CDR3 is TGTGCCAGCAGCTTAGGGTCTAATTCACCCCTCCACTTT. Its protein is CASSLGSNSPLHF.

The chain carries TRBV19 and TRBJ2-7; the D is unclear. The CDR3 totals 16 residues. The V end lost 1 base, the J end lost 0 bases, and 13 bases lay between the germline ends. Germline CDR1 reads LNHDA; CDR2 reads SQIVND (reference sequence). In DNA form, the CDR3 reads TGTGCCAGTAGTATAGCCCTAACGGAGACCTCCTACGAGCAGTACTTC. This codes for CASSIALTETSYEQYF.

This clone appeared a single time. The gene calls are TRBV7-2 and TRBJ2-7; the D is unclear. The CDR3 runs 12 residues. Germline CDR1 is SGHTA and CDR2 is FQGNSA. V was trimmed by 1 base and J by 6 bases, leaving 7 bases between them. The CDR3, as DNA: TGTGCCAGCAGCTTAGAGCGCCTCGAGCAGTACTTC. It translates to CASSLERLEQYF.

The rearrangement links TRBV27 to TRBJ1-2; 11 bases agree with TRBD1. Germline V CDR1 and CDR2: MNHEY, SMNVEV (reference sequence). The ends lost 5 bases at V and 1 base at J; junction bases unmatched: 6. This CDR3 is built from 16 residues. DNA for the CDR3: TGTGCCAGCAGTCAAACGGACAGGGGGCATAACTATGGCTACACCTTC. Translated: CASSQTDRGHNYGYTF.

This chain connects TRBV10-3 to TRBJ1-6; no clear D gene. From germline, CDR1 is ENHRY and CDR2 SYGVKD. The V end lost 3 bases, the J end lost 7 bases, and 7 bases lay between the germline ends. This CDR3 has 13 amino acids. The CDR3, as DNA: TGTGCCATCAGTGACCAGGACAATTCACCCCTCCACTTT. It specifies CAISDQDNSPLHF.

The gene calls are TRBV6-1 and TRBJ2-1; tentatively, D is TRBD1 (6 bases). V was trimmed by 6 bases and J by 9 bases, leaving 12 bases between them. The CDR3 sequence is 12 residues long. Germline V gene lookup returns CDR1 MNHNS and CDR2 SASEGT. The CDR3 coding sequence is TGTGCCAGCAGCCGGATAGGGGGTGAGCAGTTCTTC. This sequence encodes CASSRIGGEQFF.

The V call is TRBV4-2, the J call TRBJ2-1; D ambiguous. Germline lookup yields CDR1 LGHNA and CDR2 YNFKEQ. The CDR3 length is 15 residues. V was trimmed by 0 bases and J by 10 bases, leaving 16 bases between them. The CDR3 loop is CASSQDEPRASEQFF. In DNA form, the CDR3 reads TGTGCCAGCAGCCAAGATGAGCCCCGGGCGTCAGAGCAGTTCTTC.

The chain couples TRBV5-1 to TRBJ2-7, with a possible D match to TRBD2 (6 bases). Trimming removed 0 bases at V and 6 bases at J, with 19 bases between. CDR3 length equals 16 residues. Germline CDR1 is SGHRS and CDR2 is YFSETQ. CDR3 in DNA: TGCGCCAGCAGCTTGGGCGGGGATCCCCGACGGGGCGAGCAGTACTTC. As protein: CASSLGGDPRRGEQYF.

This sequence joins TRBV2 and TRBJ2-7; D may be TRBD2 (6 bases). Germline V CDR1 and CDR2: SNHLY, FYNNEI. The V and J ends lost 3 bases and 3 bases respectively, with 12 bases between them. This CDR3 is built from 14 residues. The CDR3 coding sequence is TGTGCCAGCAGTGATGACGGGGGATTCTACGAGCAGTACTTC. This translates into CASSDDGGFYEQYF.

The rearrangement links TRBV5-8 to TRBJ2-3, with 8 bases that match TRBD2. Per the germline V gene, CDR1 is SGHTS and CDR2 is YDEGEE. The CDR3 covers 18 residues. The V gene end was trimmed by 3 bases and the J gene end by 3 bases; junction bases not matched to a gene: 15. For the CDR3, the DNA is TGTGCCAGCAGCTCTCTTCTGGAGGTAGCGGGACGGACAGATACGCAGTATTTT. Translating it yields CASSSLLEVAGRTDTQYF.

This clone was counted a few times. The chain joins TRBV29-1 to TRBJ1-2, with D possibly matching TRBD1 (5 bases). Trimming cost V 3 bases and J 8 bases, with 10 bases left between them. Germline CDR1 is SQVTM and CDR2 is ANQGSEA. CDR3 length: 11 amino acids. The chain's CDR3 is CSVDPGGGYTF. As DNA, the CDR3 is TGCAGCGTTGATCCGGGGGGAGGCTACACCTTC.

The chain has TRBV5-1 and TRBJ2-7; D is unresolved. The CDR3 runs 14 residues. Germline CDR1 SGHRS, CDR2 YFSETQ. V lost 0 bases to trimming and J lost 6 bases, with 13 bases between them. CDR3 amino acids: CASSLAAEVFEQYF. The CDR3 DNA sequence: TGCGCCAGCAGCTTGGCCGCAGAGGTGTTCGAGCAGTACTTC. Filled out from reference TRBV5-1 and TRBJ2-7, the complete variable domain reads KAGVTQTPRYLIKTRGQQVTLSCSPISGHRSVSWYQQTPGQGLQFLFEYFSETQRNKGNFPGRFSGRQFSNSRSEMNVSTLELGDSALYLCASSLAAEVFEQYFGPGTRLTVT.

The chain uses TRBV29-1 and TRBJ2-5; D not certain. The DNA end favors TRBJ2-7, so the J call may be wrong. Germline CDR1 SQVTM, CDR2 ANQGSEA. This CDR3 is built from 12 residues. The CDR3 sequence is CSVDVDSYEQYF. The CDR3 nucleotides are TGCAGCGTTGATGTCGATTCCTACGAGCAGTACTTC.

The chain is built from TRBV28 and TRBJ2-7; 7 bases map to TRBD2. V shed 5 bases, J shed 0 bases, and the junction held 4 bases outside the gene matches. CDR3 size: 14 residues. The germline V gene has CDR1 MDHEN and CDR2 SYDVKM. The CDR3 nucleotides are TGTGCCAGCAGTCCAGGGACTACCTCCTACGAGCAGTACTTC. As protein: CASSPGTTSYEQYF.

The rearrangement joins TRBV28 to TRBJ2-3; D gene ambiguous. The germline V gene has CDR1 MDHEN and CDR2 SYDVKM. The CDR3 consists of 12 residues. V was clipped by 9 bases and J by 2 bases, with 9 bases between them. CDR3 residues: CASRVYTDTQYF. CDR3 DNA: TGTGCCAGTAGGGTGTACACAGATACGCAGTATTTT.

This clone was counted a single time. The chain joins TRBV21-1 to TRBJ1-2; the table assigns TRBD1, which was not confirmed against the DNA. TRBV21-1 is listed as a pseudogene. The CDR3 runs to 14 residues. The CDR3 reads CASSQKGACYGYTF. CDR3 sequence (DNA): TGTGCCAGCAGTCAAAAGGGGGCTTGCTATGGCTACACCTTC.

The V gene is TRBV28, the J gene TRBJ1-2; TRBD1 matches 7 bases. V shed 5 bases and J 7 bases; nucleotides not matched to a gene: 10. The CDR3 has 14 residues. Germline CDR1 reads MDHEN; CDR2 reads SYDVKM. CDR3 sequence (DNA): TGTGCCAGCAGTGAACCGACAGGGTCGCTTGGCTACACCTTC. Residues: CASSEPTGSLGYTF.

The chain employs TRBV2 and TRBJ2-7; possible D gene TRBD2, 6 bases. V gave up 8 bases and J gave up 9 bases, with 17 bases separating them. The germline gives CDR1 SNHLY, CDR2 FYNNEI. The CDR3 is 12 amino acids. The CDR3 loop is CASRRVAGRQYF. The CDR3 coding sequence is TGTGCCAGCCGGAGGGTGGCAGGTAGGCAGTACTTC. Complete variable domain (other parts from reference TRBV2 and TRBJ2-7): EPEVTQTPSHQVTQMGQEVILRCVPISNHLYFYWYRQILGQKVEFLVSFYNNEISEKSEIFDDQFSVERPDGSNFTLKIRSTKLEDSAMYFCASRRVAGRQYFGPGTRLTVT.

This clone was seen once. The chain recombines TRBV7-2 with TRBJ2-5; 9 nucleotides align to TRBD1. Germline V gene sequence: CDR1 SGHTA, CDR2 FQGNSA. V lost 0 bases to trimming and J lost 2 bases; unmatched junction nucleotides: 4. The CDR3 length is 16 residues. This CDR3 reads CASSLAPGQGQETQYF. The CDR3 nucleotides read TGTGCCAGCAGCTTAGCCCCCGGACAGGGGCAAGAGACCCAGTACTTC. The whole variable domain, filled in from reference TRBV7-2 and TRBJ2-5, reads GAGVSQSPSNKVTEKGKDVELRCDPISGHTALYWYRQSLGQGLEFLIYFQGNSAPDKSGLPSDRFSAERTGGSVSTLTIQRTQQEDSAVYLCASSLAPGQGQETQYFGPGTRLLVL.

The chain employs TRBV11-3 and TRBJ2-1; the match to TRBD2 covers 7 bases. V was clipped by 3 bases and J by 8 bases; unmatched bases: 7. The CDR3 extends over 14 amino acids. The germline gives CDR1 SGHNT, CDR2 YENEEA. In DNA form, the CDR3 reads TGTGCCAGCAGCTTTGGATCGGGAGGCGATGAGCAGTTCTTC. Amino acids: CASSFGSGGDEQFF.

The chain is built from TRBV5-5 and TRBJ1-5; 7 nucleotides match TRBD1. V lost 3 bases and J lost 6; bases outside the gene matches: 12. Germline lookup yields CDR1 SGHKS and CDR2 YYEKEE (reference sequence). This CDR3 contains 16 residues. The CDR3 sequence is CASSSQTGLHFQPQHF. CDR3 sequence (DNA): TGTGCCAGCAGCTCCCAGACAGGGCTGCATTTTCAGCCCCAGCATTTT.

This chain uses TRBV19 with TRBJ2-5; 7 nucleotides align to TRBD1. V gave up 6 bases and J gave up 0 bases; unmatched junction bases: 1. The CDR3 spans 13 residues. CDR1 and CDR2 (germline): LNHDA, SQIVND (reference sequence). CDR3 loop: CASRGTDQETQYF. The DNA of the CDR3 is TGTGCCAGTAGAGGGACAGACCAAGAGACCCAGTACTTC.

DNA of the CDR3: TGTGCCATCAGGGGGGGGGCTTCGAATTCACCCCTCCACTTT. Translating it yields CAIRGGASNSPLHF. The gene calls are TRBV10-3 and TRBJ1-6, with D tentatively TRBD1 (6 bases). CDR1 and CDR2 (germline): ENHRY, SYGVKD. CDR3 length equals 14 residues. Trimming left V 6 bases short and J 7 bases short, with 13 bases between.